The 2 T cell receptor beta chains below were found in one sample sequenced in a study of cytomegalovirus exposure and HLA in healthy donors. Both 60 Vbeta primers and 13 Jbeta primers went into the PCR. The table came from immunoSEQ multiplex PCR; TCRdb's copy has only in-frame clones and leaves some out. The data contain about 200,000 clones, roughly 80% of them singletons. Input material: PBMCs. These receptors all stem from a man over 45 in good health and CMV-seronegative.

This chain links TRBV9 with TRBJ2-1; D possibly corresponds to TRBD2 (5 bases). The CDR3 extends over 14 amino acids. V lost 1 base to trimming and J lost 5 bases, with 10 bases between them. CDR1 and CDR2 from the germline V gene are SGDLS and YYNGEE. CDR3 residues: CASSVPSRDNEQFF. The CDR3 coding sequence is TGTGCCAGCAGCGTACCTAGCCGGGACAATGAGCAGTTCTTC.

The rearrangement joins TRBV7-3 to TRBJ2-5, with TRBD1 identical over 9 bases. Germline-derived CDR1 and CDR2 are SGHTA and FQGTGA. The CDR3 consists of 16 residues. Unmatched junction bases numbered 9, after V lost 2 bases and J lost 5 bases. As DNA, the CDR3 is TGTGCCAGCAGCTTAGCGGGACAGGGCAAGGGGGAGACCCAGTACTTC. This encodes CASSLAGQGKGETQYF.